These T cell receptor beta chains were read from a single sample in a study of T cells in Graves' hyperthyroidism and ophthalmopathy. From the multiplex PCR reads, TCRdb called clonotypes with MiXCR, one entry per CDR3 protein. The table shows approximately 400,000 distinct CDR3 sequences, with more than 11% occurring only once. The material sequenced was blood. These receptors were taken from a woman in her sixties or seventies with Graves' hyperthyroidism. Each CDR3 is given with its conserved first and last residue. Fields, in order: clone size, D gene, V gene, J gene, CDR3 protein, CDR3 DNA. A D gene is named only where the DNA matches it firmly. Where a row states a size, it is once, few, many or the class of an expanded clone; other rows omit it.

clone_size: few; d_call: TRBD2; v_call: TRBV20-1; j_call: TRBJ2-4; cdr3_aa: CSAIPAGGAKNIQYF; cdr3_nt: TGCAGTGCTATACCAGCGGGAGGTGCCAAAAACATTCAGTACTTC
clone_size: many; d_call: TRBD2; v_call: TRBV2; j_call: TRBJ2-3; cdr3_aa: CASSWTSVNTDTQYF; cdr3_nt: TGTGCCAGCAGTTGGACTAGCGTAAACACAGATACGCAGTATTTT
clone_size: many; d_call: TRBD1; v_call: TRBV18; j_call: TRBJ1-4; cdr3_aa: CASSETGTGNEKLFF; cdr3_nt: TGTGCCAGCTCAGAGACCGGGACAGGAAATGAAAAACTGTTTTTT
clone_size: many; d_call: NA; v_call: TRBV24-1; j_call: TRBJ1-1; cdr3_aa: CATSDPRTSNTEAFF; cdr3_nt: TGTGCCACCAGTGATCCTAGGACATCGAACACTGAAGCTTTCTTT
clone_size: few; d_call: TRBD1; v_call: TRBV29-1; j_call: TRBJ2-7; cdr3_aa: CSVKQGGDEQYF; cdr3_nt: TGCAGCGTGAAACAGGGGGGAGACGAGCAGTACTTC
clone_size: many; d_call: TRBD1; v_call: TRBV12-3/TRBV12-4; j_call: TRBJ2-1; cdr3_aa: CASSLNRGFDEQFF; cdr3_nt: TGTGCCAGCAGTTTGAACAGGGGATTCGATGAGCAGTTCTTC
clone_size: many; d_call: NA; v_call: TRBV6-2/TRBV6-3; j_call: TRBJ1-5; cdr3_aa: CASSYLGNQPQHF; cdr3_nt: TGTGCCAGCAGTTACTTGGGGAATCAGCCCCAGCATTTT
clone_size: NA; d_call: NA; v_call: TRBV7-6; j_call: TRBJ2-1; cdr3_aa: CASSQRLVASGSEQFF; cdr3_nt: TGTGCCAGCAGCCAACGGTTGGTAGCGTCGGGTTCTGAGCAGTTCTTC
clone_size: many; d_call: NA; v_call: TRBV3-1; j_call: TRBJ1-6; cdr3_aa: CASSHGGSLHF; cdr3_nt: TGTGCCAGCAGCCACGGCGGGAGTCTACACTTT
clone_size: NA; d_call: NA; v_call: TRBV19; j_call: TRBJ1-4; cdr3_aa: CASSRSMALNEKLFF; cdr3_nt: TGTGCCAGTAGCCGATCTATGGCCTTAAATGAAAAACTGTTTTTT
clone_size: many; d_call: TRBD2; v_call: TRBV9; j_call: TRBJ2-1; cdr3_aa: CASSLRLSSGSESYNEQFF; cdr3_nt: TGTGCCAGCAGCCTACGACTGAGTAGCGGGAGCGAATCCTACAATGAGCAGTTCTTC
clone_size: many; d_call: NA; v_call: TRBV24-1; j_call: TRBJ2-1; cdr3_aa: CATSDTTRNEQFF; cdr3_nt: TGTGCCACCAGTGATACAACGAGGAATGAGCAGTTCTTC
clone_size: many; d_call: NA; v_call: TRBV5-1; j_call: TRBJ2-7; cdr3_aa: CASSGETQNYEQYF; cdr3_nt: TGCGCCAGCAGCGGAGAGACACAAAACTACGAGCAGTACTTC
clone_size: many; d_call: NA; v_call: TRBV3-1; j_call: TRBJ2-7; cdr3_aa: CASSQARGYEQYF; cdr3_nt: TGTGCCAGCAGCCAAGCCAGGGGATACGAGCAGTACTTC
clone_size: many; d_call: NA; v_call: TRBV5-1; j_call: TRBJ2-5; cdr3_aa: CASRIREETQYF; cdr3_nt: TGCGCCAGCAGAATCCGAGAAGAGACCCAGTACTTC
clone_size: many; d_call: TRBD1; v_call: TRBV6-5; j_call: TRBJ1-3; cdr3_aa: CASSYSGQGGGNTIYF; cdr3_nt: TGTGCCAGCAGTTACTCGGGACAGGGTGGTGGAAACACCATATATTTT
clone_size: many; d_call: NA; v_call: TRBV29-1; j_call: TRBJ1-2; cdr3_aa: CSDWTDYGYTF; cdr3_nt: TGCAGCGACTGGACAGACTATGGCTACACCTTC
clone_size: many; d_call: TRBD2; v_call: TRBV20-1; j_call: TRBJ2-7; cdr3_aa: CSARSGGPDEQYF; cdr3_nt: TGCAGTGCTAGGTCGGGAGGGCCCGACGAGCAGTACTTC
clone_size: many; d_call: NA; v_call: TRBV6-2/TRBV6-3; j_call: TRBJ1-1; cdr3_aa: CASSYSRRLAGSTEAFF; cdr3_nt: TGTGCCAGCAGTTACTCGAGAAGACTCGCTGGAAGCACTGAAGCTTTCTTT
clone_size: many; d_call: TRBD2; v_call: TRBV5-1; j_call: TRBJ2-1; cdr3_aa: CASSLVASGNEQFF; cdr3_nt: TGCGCCAGCAGCTTGGTGGCTAGCGGGAATGAGCAGTTCTTC
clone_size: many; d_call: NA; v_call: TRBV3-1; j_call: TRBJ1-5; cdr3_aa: CASSQGAGGQPQHF; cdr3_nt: TGTGCCAGCAGCCAAGGGGCTGGCGGTCAGCCCCAGCATTTT
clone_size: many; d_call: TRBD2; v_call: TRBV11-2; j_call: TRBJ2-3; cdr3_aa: CASSSPGLAVPDTQYF; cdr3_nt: TGTGCCAGCAGCTCTCCGGGACTAGCGGTACCAGATACGCAGTATTTT
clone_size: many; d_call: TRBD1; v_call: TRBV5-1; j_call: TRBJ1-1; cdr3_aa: CASSTFRDRGRTEAFF; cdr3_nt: TGCGCCAGCAGCACCTTCCGGGACAGGGGGCGGACTGAAGCTTTCTTT
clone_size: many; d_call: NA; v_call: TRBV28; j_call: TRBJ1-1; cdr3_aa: CASIKDRLNTEAFF; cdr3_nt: TGTGCCAGCATCAAGGACAGACTGAACACTGAAGCTTTCTTT
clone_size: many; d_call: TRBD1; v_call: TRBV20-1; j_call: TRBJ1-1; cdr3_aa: CSATKTGTNTEAFF; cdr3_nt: TGCAGTGCTACCAAGACAGGGACGAACACTGAAGCTTTCTTT
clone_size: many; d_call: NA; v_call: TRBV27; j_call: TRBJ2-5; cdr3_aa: CASSLSGSGSGKETQYF; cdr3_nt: TGTGCCAGCAGTTTATCCGGGTCGGGTAGCGGAAAAGAGACCCAGTACTTC
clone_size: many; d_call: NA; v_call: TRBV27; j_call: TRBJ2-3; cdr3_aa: CASSAQDAVTGDTQYF; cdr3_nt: TGTGCCAGCAGTGCACAGGATGCAGTTACGGGGGATACGCAGTATTTT
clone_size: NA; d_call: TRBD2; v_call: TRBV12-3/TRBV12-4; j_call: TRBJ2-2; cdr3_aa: CASGEGRARTGELFF; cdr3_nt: TGTGCCAGCGGGGAGGGAAGGGCCCGCACCGGGGAGCTGTTTTTT
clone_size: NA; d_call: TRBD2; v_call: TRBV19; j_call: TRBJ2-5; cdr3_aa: CASKGLAQGLETQYF; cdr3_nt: TGTGCCAGTAAGGGACTAGCTCAAGGGCTGGAGACCCAGTACTTC
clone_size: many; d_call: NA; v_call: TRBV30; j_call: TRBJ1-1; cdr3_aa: CAWIGQFFLDTEAFF; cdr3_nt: TGTGCCTGGATAGGGCAGTTTTTTTTGGACACTGAAGCTTTCTTT
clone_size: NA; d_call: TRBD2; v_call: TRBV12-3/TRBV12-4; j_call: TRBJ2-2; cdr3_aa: CANQRGDTGELFF; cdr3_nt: TGTGCCAACCAGCGGGGGGACACCGGGGAGCTGTTTTTT
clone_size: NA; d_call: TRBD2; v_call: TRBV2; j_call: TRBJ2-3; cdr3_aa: CASSEAETSGTGGLRDTQYF; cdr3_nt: TGTGCCAGCAGTGAAGCGGAGACTAGCGGGACTGGGGGGCTTCGAGATACGCAGTATTTT
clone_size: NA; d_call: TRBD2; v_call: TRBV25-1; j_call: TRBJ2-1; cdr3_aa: CASSERGTSGRNEQFF; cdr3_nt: TGTGCCAGCAGTGAACGGGGGACTAGCGGTCGGAATGAGCAGTTCTTC
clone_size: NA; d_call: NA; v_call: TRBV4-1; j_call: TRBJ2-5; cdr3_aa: CASSLRPRLQETQYF; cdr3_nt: TGCGCCAGCAGCCTCCGACCAAGACTCCAAGAGACCCAGTACTTC
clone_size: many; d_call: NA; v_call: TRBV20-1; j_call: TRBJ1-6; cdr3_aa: CSATDSYNSPLHF; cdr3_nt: TGCAGTGCTACGGACAGCTATAATTCACCCCTCCACTTT
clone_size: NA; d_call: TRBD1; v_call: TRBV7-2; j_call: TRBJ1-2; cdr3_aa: CASSSERGLSYGYTF; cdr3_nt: TGTGCCAGCAGCTCCGAAAGGGGGCTTAGCTATGGCTACACCTTC